This T cell receptor (beta chain) was sequenced for a study of OX40 agonist ivuxolimab in advanced cancers. The CDR3 is made up of 14 amino acids. Per germline, CDR1 MNHEY and CDR2 SMNVEV (reference sequence). V gave up 1 base and J gave up 4 bases, with 8 bases separating them. The assay was immunoSEQ multiplex PCR, and TCRdb's table has in-frame clones only and misses some. The table has 65,000 to 75,000 clones, 92% seen once. The sequenced sample was CD4+ or CD8+ T cells sorted from blood, obtained in a trial of the OX40 agonist ivuxolimab. J is TRBJ1-5 and V is TRBV27, with D maybe TRBD1 (6 bases). This clonotype was sampled from an adult with an advanced solid tumor such as melanoma, head and neck, liver or kidney cancer. In DNA, the CDR3 is TGTGCCAGCAGTTTATTCAGGGGAAATCAGCCCCAGCATTTT. It encodes CASSLFRGNQPQHF.